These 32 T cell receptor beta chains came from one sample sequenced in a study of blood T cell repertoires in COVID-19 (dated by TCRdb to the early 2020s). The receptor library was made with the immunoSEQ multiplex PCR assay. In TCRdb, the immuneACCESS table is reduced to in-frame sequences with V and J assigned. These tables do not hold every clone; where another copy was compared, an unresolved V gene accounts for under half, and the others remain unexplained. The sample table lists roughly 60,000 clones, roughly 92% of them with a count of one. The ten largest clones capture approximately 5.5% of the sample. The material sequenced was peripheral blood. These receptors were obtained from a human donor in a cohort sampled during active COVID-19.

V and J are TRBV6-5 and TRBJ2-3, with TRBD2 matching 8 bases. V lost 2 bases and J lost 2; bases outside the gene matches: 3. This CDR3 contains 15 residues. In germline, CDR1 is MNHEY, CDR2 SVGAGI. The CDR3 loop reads CASSYTGGYTDTQYF. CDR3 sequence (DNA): TGTGCCAGCAGTTACACGGGGGGGTACACAGATACGCAGTATTTT.

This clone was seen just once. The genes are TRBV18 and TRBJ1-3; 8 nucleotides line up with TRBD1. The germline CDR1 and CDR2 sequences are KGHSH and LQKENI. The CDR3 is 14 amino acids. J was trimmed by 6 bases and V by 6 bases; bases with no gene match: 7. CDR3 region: CASSPDRAINTIYF. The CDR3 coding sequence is TGTGCCAGCTCTCCGGACAGGGCGATAAACACCATATATTTT.

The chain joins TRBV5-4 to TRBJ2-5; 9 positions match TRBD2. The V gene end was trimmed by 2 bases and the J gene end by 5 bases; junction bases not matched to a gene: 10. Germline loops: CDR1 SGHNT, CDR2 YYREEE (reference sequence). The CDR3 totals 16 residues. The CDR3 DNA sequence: TGTGCCAGCAGCTTCGCGGGGGGGCCCGGCAGGGAGACCCAGTACTTC. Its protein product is CASSFAGGPGRETQYF.

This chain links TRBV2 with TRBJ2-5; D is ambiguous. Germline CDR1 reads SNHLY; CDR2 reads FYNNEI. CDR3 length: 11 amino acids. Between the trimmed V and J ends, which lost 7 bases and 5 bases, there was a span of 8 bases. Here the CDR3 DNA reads TGTGCCAGCACGCTAGTGGAGACCCAGTACTTC. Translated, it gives CASTLVETQYF.

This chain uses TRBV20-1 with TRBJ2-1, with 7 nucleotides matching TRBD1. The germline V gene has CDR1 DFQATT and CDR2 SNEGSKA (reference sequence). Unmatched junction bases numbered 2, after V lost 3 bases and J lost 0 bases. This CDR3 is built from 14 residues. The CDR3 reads CSASSGGSYNEQFF. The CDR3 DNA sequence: TGCAGTGCTAGTTCAGGGGGCTCCTACAATGAGCAGTTCTTC.

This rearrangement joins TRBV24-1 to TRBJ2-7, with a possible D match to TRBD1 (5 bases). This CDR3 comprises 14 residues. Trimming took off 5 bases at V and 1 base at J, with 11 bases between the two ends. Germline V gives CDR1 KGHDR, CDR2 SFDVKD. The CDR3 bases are TGTGCCACCAGTGCGAAGGGGCGGTCCTACGAGCAGTACTTC. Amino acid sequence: CATSAKGRSYEQYF.

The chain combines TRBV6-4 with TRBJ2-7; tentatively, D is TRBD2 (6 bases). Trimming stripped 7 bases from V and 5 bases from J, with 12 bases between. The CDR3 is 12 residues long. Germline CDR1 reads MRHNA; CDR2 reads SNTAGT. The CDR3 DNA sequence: TGTGCCAGCACGCGGTGGGGGGACGAGCAGTACTTC. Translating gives CASTRWGDEQYF.

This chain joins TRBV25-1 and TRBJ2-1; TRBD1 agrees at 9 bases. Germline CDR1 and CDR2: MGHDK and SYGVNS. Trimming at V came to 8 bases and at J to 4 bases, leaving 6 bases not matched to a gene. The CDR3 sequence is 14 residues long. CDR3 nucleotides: TGTGCCAGCGGAAGGGACAGGGTTTACAATGAGCAGTTCTTC. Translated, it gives CASGRDRVYNEQFF.

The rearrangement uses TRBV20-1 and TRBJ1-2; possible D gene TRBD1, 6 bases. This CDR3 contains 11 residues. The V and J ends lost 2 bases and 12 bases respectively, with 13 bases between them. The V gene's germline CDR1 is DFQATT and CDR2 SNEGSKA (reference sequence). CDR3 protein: CSARLGGGNTF. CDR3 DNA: TGCAGTGCTAGACTTGGGGGCGGAAACACCTTC.

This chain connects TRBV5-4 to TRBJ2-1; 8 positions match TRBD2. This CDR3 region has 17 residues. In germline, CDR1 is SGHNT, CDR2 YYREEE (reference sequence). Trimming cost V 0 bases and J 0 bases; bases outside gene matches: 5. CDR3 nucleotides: TGTGCCAGCAGCTTGGGCGCGGGGGGAGCCTCCTACAATGAGCAGTTCTTC. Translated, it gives CASSLGAGGASYNEQFF. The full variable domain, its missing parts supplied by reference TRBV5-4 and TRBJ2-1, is ETGVTQSPTHLIKTRGQQVTLRCSSQSGHNTVSWYQQALGQGPQFIFQYYREEENGRGNFPPRFSGLQFPNYSSELNVNALELDDSALYLCASSLGAGGASYNEQFFGPGTRLTVL.

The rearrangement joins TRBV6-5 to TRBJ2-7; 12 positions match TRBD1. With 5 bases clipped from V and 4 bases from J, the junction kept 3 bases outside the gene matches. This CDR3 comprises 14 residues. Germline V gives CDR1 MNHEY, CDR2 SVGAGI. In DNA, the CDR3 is TGTGCCAGCAGTCCGGGACAGGGGGCTTACGAGCAGTACTTC. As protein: CASSPGQGAYEQYF.

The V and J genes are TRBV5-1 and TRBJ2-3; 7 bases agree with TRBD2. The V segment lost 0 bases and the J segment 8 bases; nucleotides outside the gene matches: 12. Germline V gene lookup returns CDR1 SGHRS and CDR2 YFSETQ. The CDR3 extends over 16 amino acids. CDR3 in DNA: TGCGCCAGCAGCTTGGTGTTAGCGGGCCCTTTGGTTACGCAGTATTTT. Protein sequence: CASSLVLAGPLVTQYF.

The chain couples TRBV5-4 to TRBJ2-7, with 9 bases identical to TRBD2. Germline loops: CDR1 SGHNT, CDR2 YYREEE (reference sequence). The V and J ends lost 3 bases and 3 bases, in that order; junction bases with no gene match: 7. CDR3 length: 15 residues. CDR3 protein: CASSSFSTSGYEQYF. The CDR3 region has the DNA TGTGCCAGCAGCTCCTTCTCGACTAGCGGCTACGAGCAGTACTTC.

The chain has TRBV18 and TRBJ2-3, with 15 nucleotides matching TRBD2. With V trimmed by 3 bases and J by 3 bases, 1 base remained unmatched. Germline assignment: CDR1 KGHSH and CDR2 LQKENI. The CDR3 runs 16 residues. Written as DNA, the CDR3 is TGTGCCAGCTCACCGGGACTAGCGGGGGGAACAGATACGCAGTATTTT. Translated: CASSPGLAGGTDTQYF.

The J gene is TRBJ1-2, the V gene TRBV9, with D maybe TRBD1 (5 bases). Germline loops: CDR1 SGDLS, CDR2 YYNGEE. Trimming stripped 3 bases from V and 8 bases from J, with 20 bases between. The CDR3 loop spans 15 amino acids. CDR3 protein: CASSEGPTGSEGYTF. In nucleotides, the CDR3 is TGTGCCAGCAGCGAGGGGCCGACGGGCTCGGAGGGCTACACCTTC.

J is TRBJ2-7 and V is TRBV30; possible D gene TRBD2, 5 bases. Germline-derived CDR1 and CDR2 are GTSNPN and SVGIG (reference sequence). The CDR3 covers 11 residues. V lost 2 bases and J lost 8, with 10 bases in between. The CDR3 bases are TGTGCCTGGAGTCCCAACGGGAAGCAGTACTTC. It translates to CAWSPNGKQYF.

The CDR3 DNA sequence: TGTGCCAGCTTTCAGGGACTAGTATCCGGACGGAATGAGCAGTTCTTC. Protein product: CASFQGLVSGRNEQFF. J is TRBJ2-1 and V is TRBV2; 8 bases align to TRBD2. Per the germline V gene, CDR1 is SNHLY and CDR2 is FYNNEI. The CDR3 loop spans 16 amino acids. The V gene end was trimmed by 8 bases and the J gene end by 7 bases; junction bases not matched to a gene: 16.

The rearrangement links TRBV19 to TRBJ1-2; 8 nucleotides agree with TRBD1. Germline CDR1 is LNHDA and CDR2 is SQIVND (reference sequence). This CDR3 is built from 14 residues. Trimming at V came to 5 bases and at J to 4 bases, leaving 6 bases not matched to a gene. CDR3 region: CASSSTGARYGYTF. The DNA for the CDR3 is TGTGCCAGTAGTTCGACAGGGGCCCGCTATGGCTACACCTTC.

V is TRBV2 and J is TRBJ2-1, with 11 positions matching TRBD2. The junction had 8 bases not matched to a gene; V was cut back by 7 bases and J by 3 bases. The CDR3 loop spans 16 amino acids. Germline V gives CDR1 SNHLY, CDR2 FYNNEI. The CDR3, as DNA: TGTGCCAGCAAAATAATCGGGACTAGCGGCTACAATGAGCAGTTCTTC. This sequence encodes CASKIIGTSGYNEQFF.

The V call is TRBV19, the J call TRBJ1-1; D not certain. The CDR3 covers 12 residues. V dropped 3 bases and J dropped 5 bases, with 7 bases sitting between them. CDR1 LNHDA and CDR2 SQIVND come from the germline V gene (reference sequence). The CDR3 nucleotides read TGTGCCAGTAGTATTGGAGTGACTGAAGCTTTCTTT. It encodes CASSIGVTEAFF.

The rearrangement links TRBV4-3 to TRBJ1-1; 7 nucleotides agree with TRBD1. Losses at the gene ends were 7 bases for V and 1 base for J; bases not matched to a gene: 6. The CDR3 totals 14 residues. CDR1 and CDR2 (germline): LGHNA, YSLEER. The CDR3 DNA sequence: TGCGCCAGCAACCGGGACAGAAAGAACACTGAAGCTTTCTTT. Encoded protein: CASNRDRKNTEAFF.

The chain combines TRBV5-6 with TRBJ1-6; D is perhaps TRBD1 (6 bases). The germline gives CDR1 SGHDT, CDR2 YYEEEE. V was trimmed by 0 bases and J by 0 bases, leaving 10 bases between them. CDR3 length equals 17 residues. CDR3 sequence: CASSLGQGSSYNSPLHF. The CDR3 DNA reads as TGTGCCAGCAGCTTGGGGCAGGGGAGCTCCTATAATTCACCCCTCCACTTT.

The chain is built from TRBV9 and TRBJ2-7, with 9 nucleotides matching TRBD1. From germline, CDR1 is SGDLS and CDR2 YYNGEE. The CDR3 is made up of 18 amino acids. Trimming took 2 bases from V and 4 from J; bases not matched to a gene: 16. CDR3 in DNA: TGTGCCAGCAGCGTGTCCCCGGCGCCCGGGACAGGGTCGTACGAGCAGTACTTC. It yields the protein CASSVSPAPGTGSYEQYF.

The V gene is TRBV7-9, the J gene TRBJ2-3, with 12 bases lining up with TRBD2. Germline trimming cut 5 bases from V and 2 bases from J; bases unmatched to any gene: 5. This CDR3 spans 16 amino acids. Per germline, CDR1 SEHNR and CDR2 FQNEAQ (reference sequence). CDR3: CASSDRLAGATDTQYF. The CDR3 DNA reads TGTGCCAGCAGCGACCGACTAGCGGGGGCCACAGATACGCAGTATTTT.

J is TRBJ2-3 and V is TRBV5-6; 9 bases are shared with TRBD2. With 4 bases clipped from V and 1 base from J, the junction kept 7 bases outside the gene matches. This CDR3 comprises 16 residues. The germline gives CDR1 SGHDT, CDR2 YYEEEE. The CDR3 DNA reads TGTGCCAGCAGCAAGACTAGCGGATACGGCACAGATACGCAGTATTTT. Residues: CASSKTSGYGTDTQYF.

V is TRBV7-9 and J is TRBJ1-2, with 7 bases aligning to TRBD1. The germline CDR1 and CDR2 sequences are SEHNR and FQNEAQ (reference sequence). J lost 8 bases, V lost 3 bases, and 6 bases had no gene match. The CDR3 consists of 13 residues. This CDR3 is CASSLSDRVGYTF. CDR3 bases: TGTGCCAGCAGCTTGTCAGACAGGGTCGGCTACACCTTC.

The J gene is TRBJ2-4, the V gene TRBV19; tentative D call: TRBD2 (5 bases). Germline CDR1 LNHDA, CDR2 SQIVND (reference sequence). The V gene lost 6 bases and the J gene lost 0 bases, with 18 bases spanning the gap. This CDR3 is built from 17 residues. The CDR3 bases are TGTGCCAGTAGGGGTAGCGCCATAACCGTAGCCAAAAACATTCAGTACTTC. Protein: CASRGSAITVAKNIQYF. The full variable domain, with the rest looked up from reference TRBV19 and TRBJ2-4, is DGGITQSPKYLFRKEGQNVTLSCEQNLNHDAMYWYRQDPGQGLRLIYYSQIVNDFQKGDIAEGYSVSREKKESFPLTVTSAQKNPTAFYLCASRGSAITVAKNIQYFGAGTRLSVL.

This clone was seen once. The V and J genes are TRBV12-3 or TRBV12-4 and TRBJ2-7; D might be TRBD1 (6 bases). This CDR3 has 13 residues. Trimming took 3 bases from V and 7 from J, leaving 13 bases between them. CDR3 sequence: CASSFLQGNEQYF. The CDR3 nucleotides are TGTGCCAGCAGTTTCCTACAGGGAAATGAGCAGTACTTC.

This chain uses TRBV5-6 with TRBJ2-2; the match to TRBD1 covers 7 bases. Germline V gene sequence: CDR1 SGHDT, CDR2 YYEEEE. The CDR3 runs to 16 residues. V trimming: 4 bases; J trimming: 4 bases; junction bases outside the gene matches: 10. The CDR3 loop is CASSNRDSGFTGELFF. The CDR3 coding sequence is TGTGCCAGCAGCAACCGGGACAGTGGGTTCACCGGGGAGCTGTTTTTT. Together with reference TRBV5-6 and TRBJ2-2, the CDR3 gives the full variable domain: DAGVTQSPTHLIKTRGQQVTLRCSPKSGHDTVSWYQQALGQGPQFIFQYYEEEERQRGNFPDRFSGHQFPNYSSELNVNALLLGDSALYLCASSNRDSGFTGELFFGEGSRLTVL.

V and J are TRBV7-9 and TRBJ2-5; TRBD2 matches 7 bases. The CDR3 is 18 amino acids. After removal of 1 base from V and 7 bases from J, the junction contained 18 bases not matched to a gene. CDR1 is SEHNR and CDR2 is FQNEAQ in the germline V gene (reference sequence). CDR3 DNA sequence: TGTGCCAGCAGCTTAGATGATGGGAATGCGGGAGTTGTAGGGACCCAGTACTTC. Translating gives CASSLDDGNAGVVGTQYF. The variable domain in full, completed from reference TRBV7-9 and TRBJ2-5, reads DTGVSQNPRHKITKRGQNVTFRCDPISEHNRLYWYRQTLGQGPEFLTYFQNEAQLEKSRLLSDRFSAERPKGSFSTLEIQRTEQGDSAMYLCASSLDDGNAGVVGTQYFGPGTRLLVL.

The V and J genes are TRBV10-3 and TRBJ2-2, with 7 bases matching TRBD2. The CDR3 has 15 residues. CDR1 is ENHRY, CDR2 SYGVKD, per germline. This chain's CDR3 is CAHPGRGSKVGELFF. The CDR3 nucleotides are TGTGCGCACCCAGGGCGGGGGTCTAAGGTCGGGGAGCTGTTTTTT.

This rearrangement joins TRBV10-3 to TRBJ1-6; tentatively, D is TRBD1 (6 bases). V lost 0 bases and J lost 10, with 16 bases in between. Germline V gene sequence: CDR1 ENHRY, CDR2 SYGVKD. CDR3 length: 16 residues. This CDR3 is CAISESGHLKGSPLHF. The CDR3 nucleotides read TGTGCCATCAGTGAGTCGGGACACCTCAAGGGATCACCCCTCCACTTT.